This T cell receptor beta chain originates from a study of regulatory T cells in long-lasting Graves disease. The sample's time point: newly diagnosed GD, antithyroid drugs for less than 3 months. Generation of the TCR library employed RNA extracted from PBMCs. The CDR3 has 13 amino acids. V lost 6 bases to trimming and J lost 0 bases, with 8 bases between them. From germline, CDR1 is KGHSH and CDR2 LQKENI. The TCR beta library used iRepertoire HTBI primers with Arm-PCR amplification of CDR3. MiXCR, run by TCRdb on the multiplex PCR reads, gives a single entry per CDR3 protein. This table has 200,000 to 300,000 distinct CDR3 sequences, 20% to 25% appearing once. This clonotype has at least ten counts.

The sample in question was peripheral blood mononuclear cells (PBMCs), obtained at new diagnosis, from a patient treated with antithyroid drugs. The V and J genes are TRBV18 and TRBJ1-1, with D unresolved. This TCR came from a female donor with Graves disease. DNA for the CDR3: TGTGCCAGCTCTTCTCAGATGAACACTGAAGCTTTCTTT. It translates to CASSSQMNTEAFF.